This TCR beta chain was documented in a study of blood T cells in healthy people across ages. Study results and limitations: Older age went with lower TCR beta diversity per million T cells, in a roughly linear way.

Next came a second PCR, run for about 7 to 12 cycles, which used a sample-barcoded 5' primer along with a J-beta primer mix. Each CDR3 protein is one row after TCRdb ran MiXCR on the 5' RACE reads. The sample lists roughly 830,000 distinct CDR3 sequences; 55% to 65% were seen once. In the case of this clonotype: What it binds is unknown.

The germline V gene encodes CDR1 MDHEN and CDR2 SYDVKM. Losses at the gene ends were 7 bases for V and 2 bases for J; bases not matched to a gene: 11. The CDR3 extends over 17 amino acids. There were at least 6 micrograms of total RNA extracted from every sample. This receptor was taken from a man between 25 and 39 years old in good health. V and J are TRBV28 and TRBJ2-3; 11 bases map to TRBD1. Material: blood. CDR3 sequence reads: CASIPWGTGGFTDTQYF. Here the CDR3 DNA reads TGTGCCAGCATCCCCTGGGGGACAGGGGGTTTCACAGATACGCAGTATTTT.